This T cell receptor (beta chain) originates from a study of T cells expressing NK-cell markers. Following a re-call of the 5' RACE reads, TCRdb has one entry per CDR3 protein and lacks DNA. This table lists about 440,000 distinct CDR3 sequences. Per the germline V gene, CDR1 is LNHDA and CDR2 is SQIVND (reference sequence). The CDR3 is 16 amino acids. The sample taken for sequencing was blood T cells: a sorted CD56 or NKG2C T cell subset, CD4+ or CD8+ T cells, or bulk PBMC T cells (not recorded which). The TCR comes from a woman between 18 and 70 years old in good health. The chain recombines TRBV19 with TRBJ2-1; TCRdb reports TRBD2, a call that lacks DNA to check it against. CDR3 protein: CASSLQIGPPRNEQFF.